These 8 T cell receptor beta chains share one sample of origin, sequenced in a study of CD8+CD57+ T cells in acquired aplastic anemia. The use of genomic DNA as template underpinned the TCR beta VDJ and CDR3 profiling. A single record per CDR3 protein comes from TCRdb applying MiXCR to the reads. The sample holds around 200,000 distinct CDR3 sequences, 48% seen once. Individuals selected for sequencing had exhibited CD8+CD57+ cell expansion on flow cytometry. Sequenced input: sorted CD4+, CD8+, or CD8+CD57+ T cells (not recorded which) from PBMCs. The receptors come from a human donor with aplastic anemia.

The DNA for the CDR3 is TGTGCCAGTAGTGCCTTACTATCGGGTAATTCACCCCTCCACTTT. Translation: CASSALLSGNSPLHF. The rearrangement joins TRBV19 to TRBJ1-6; D ambiguous. Trimming took 5 bases from V and 6 from J, leaving 14 bases between them. CDR1 is LNHDA, CDR2 SQIVND, per germline (reference sequence). CDR3 length equals 15 residues.

The sample holds many counts of this clonotype. V gene TRBV19 combines with J gene TRBJ1-2; a weak D match, TRBD1 (5 bases). Germline CDR1 is LNHDA and CDR2 is SQIVND (reference sequence). Trimming pared 4 bases from V and 0 bases from J, leaving 24 bases between. The CDR3 contains 19 residues. The DNA for the CDR3 is TGTGCCAGTAGTAGAGGGCCTCGAGGGGTAATCGCCACTAACTATGGCTACACCTTC. This encodes CASSRGPRGVIATNYGYTF.

The V call is TRBV10-3, the J call TRBJ1-2; TRBD1 aligns across 12 bases. Trimming cost V 3 bases and J 6 bases; bases outside gene matches: 5. This CDR3 is built from 15 residues. Looked up from germline, CDR1 is ENHRY and CDR2 is SYGVKD. This CDR3 is CAISELGQGADGYTF. Here the CDR3 DNA reads TGTGCCATCAGTGAATTGGGACAGGGGGCGGATGGCTACACCTTC.

This clonotype was detected ten times or more. The genes are TRBV12-3 or TRBV12-4 and TRBJ2-7; 8 positions agree with TRBD2. V dropped 2 bases and J dropped 1; count of bases not matched to a gene: 1. This CDR3 region has 14 residues. CDR3 sequence: CASSLRGGSYEQYF. The CDR3 DNA is TGTGCCAGCAGTTTACGGGGGGGATCCTACGAGCAGTACTTC.

The sample holds many counts of this clonotype. The chain is built from TRBV5-1 and TRBJ2-1; 8 nucleotides agree with TRBD1. CDR1 and CDR2 from the germline V gene are SGHRS and YFSETQ. V lost 0 bases, J lost 8 bases, and 7 bases stayed unmatched. This CDR3 comprises 15 residues. The CDR3, as DNA: TGCGCCAGCAGCTTGGCCGGCAGGGGGCTAGATGAGCAGTTCTTC. Translation: CASSLAGRGLDEQFF. The whole variable domain, remainder taken from reference TRBV5-1 and TRBJ2-1, is KAGVTQTPRYLIKTRGQQVTLSCSPISGHRSVSWYQQTPGQGLQFLFEYFSETQRNKGNFPGRFSGRQFSNSRSEMNVSTLELGDSALYLCASSLAGRGLDEQFFGPGTRLTVL.

The chain carries TRBV5-1 and TRBJ2-1; the D is unclear. Germline V CDR1 and CDR2: SGHRS, YFSETQ. This CDR3 comprises 15 residues. V lost 1 base and J 3 bases, leaving 11 bases between the germline ends. CDR3: CASSLYGDLYNEQFF. The CDR3 bases are TGCGCCAGCAGCTTGTATGGGGATCTCTACAATGAGCAGTTCTTC.

This clonotype was observed at least ten times. J is TRBJ2-3 and V is TRBV24-1, with 10 bases that match TRBD1. The trim removed 7 bases at V and 5 bases at J, leaving 11 bases unmatched. The CDR3 spans 16 residues. CDR1 is KGHDR and CDR2 is SFDVKD in the germline V gene. CDR3 in amino acids: CATRPNPGQGQDTQYF. DNA for the CDR3: TGTGCCACCAGGCCCAATCCGGGACAGGGGCAAGATACGCAGTATTTT.

The J gene is TRBJ2-1, the V gene TRBV24-1, with D maybe TRBD2 (5 bases). The CDR3 is 14 amino acids. Germline V gene sequence: CDR1 KGHDR, CDR2 SFDVKD. V lost 2 bases, J lost 7 bases, and 11 bases lay in between. As DNA, the CDR3 is TGTGCCACCAGTGATTCGGGGTTTGGGAATGAGCAGTTCTTC. Its translation: CATSDSGFGNEQFF.